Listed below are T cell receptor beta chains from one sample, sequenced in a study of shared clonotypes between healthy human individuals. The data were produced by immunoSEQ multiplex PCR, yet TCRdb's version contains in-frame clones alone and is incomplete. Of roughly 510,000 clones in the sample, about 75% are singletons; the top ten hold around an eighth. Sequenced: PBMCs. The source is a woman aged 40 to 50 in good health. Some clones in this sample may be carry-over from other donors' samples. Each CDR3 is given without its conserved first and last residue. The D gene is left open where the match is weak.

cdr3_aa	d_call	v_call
ASSEPGQIINTEAF	TRBD1	TRBV7-9
ASRDLSYNEQF	-	TRBV5-1
ASSRDYSGNTIY	-	TRBV6-1
ASRPRDGNYGYT	-	TRBV5-8
ATRAVSGGHGELF	TRBD2	TRBV10-3
ASSPTSGRAGYEQY	TRBD2	TRBV5-4
ASSPGLAYEQY	TRBD2	TRBV18
ASSLYSYWTGSYEQY	TRBD1	TRBV28
ASSRTSGSYNEQF	TRBD2	TRBV5-1
ATSRDPVGPGELF	-	TRBV15
AISRTPEGYEQY	-	TRBV10-3
ASSRLVVDTQY	-	TRBV7-7
ASSLEGSGGGEQY	-	TRBV28
ASSYGREATDTQY	TRBD2	TRBV2
ASSLEGQGSSYEQY	TRBD1	TRBV5-4
ASSLVGEGNTIY	-	TRBV7-7
ASSPTSTDTQY	-	TRBV5-4
ASMRSSGNTIY	-	TRBV5-4
ASRRTGEGAGELF	TRBD1	TRBV2
ASSEVRRGAPT	-	TRBV2
ASSVATGGSGYNEQF	-	TRBV9
ASSRLANYNEQF	TRBD2	TRBV19
ASSVTAGSETQY	-	TRBV9
ASSYLAGTTYEQY	-	TRBV6-5
ASKAFSVYNEQF	-	TRBV6-4
ASSPDGYNEQF	-	TRBV5-1
ASSATVAGQPQH	-	TRBV19
ASSLTARTTLWETQY	-	TRBV7-8
ASSHPQGSGDTQY	-	TRBV4-1
ASSPRDRGAYEQY	TRBD1	TRBV16
ASSHQKGWLPTSSSNEQF	-	TRBV4-2
ASSQVGGPSQPQH	-	TRBV28
ASSEKDRPNEKLF	-	TRBV9
ASSSSMNTEAF	-	TRBV28
ASSLDRGYQPQH	TRBD1	TRBV27
ASSLRTEAF	-	TRBV28
ASSGPGLSNQPQH	-	TRBV6-1
ASSFNMEFEAF	-	TRBV5-6
ASSLARGMNTEAF	-	TRBV7-2
ASSARSGLFYEQY	-	TRBV9
ASSLTGVTRTGELF	TRBD1	TRBV7-3